The clone carrying this T cell receptor beta chain was recorded at least ten times. The sample belongs to a study of human T cells and chemical hapten exposure. Trimming shortened V by 4 bases and J by 3 bases, and 9 bases separated the two germline ends. This CDR3 region has 14 residues. CDR1 is MGHRA, CDR2 YSYEKL, per germline. As for time point: patch test 2, 6 weeks after DPC sensitization. The treatment is: therapeutic diphenylcyclopropenone sensitization with weekly scalp DPC. Alopecia patients between 18 and 70 years old and suitable for DPC were used as donors. Someone pulled total RNA out of unfractionated whole blood. Each cDNA molecule in the library carried unique molecular identifiers. Each CDR3 protein gets one entry after TCRdb re-called the RACE reads with MiXCR. Here the sample spans some 44,000 distinct CDR3 sequences, about 9.8% being singletons.

Sequenced here: whole blood, sampled in connection with sensitization to the hapten diphenylcyclopropenone (DPC). The J gene is TRBJ2-2, the V gene TRBV4-1; unclear D gene. The sequence came from a woman between 40 and 55 years old with alopecia areata. Some clones in this sample may be carry-over from other donors' samples. CDR3 nucleotide sequence: TGCGCCAGCAGCCCTGGGGTCCACACCGGGGAGCTGTTTTTT. It yields the protein CASSPGVHTGELFF.